A selection of T cell receptor beta chains follows, all from one sample in a study of T cell repertoires in cytomegalovirus infection. From the reads, TCRdb called clonotypes with MiXCR, one entry per CDR3 protein. The sample shows approximately 43,000 distinct CDR3 sequences, 20% to 25% of them seen only once. No antigen has been identified for these receptors. The specimen sequenced was PBMCs, sequenced either directly or after in vitro stimulation (not recorded which). The receptors here all came from a human donor in good health (CMV status not recorded). Some clones in this sample may be carry-over from other donors' samples. Each CDR3 is given with its conserved first and last residue. A D gene is named only where the DNA matches it firmly. Where a row states a size, it is once, few, many or the class of an expanded clone; other rows omit it.

d_call j_call v_call clone_size cdr3_nt cdr3_aa
- TRBJ2-2 TRBV7-9 - TGTGCCAGCAGCCAAATCGAACACGGGGAGCTGTTTTTT CASSQIEHGELFF
- TRBJ2-1 TRBV6-6 - TGTGCCAGCAGTTACGGGATAGAACCTTACAATGAGCAGTTCTTC CASSYGIEPYNEQFF
- TRBJ1-4 TRBV5-1 few TGCGCCAGCAGCTTGTCGCCGAATGAAAAACTGTTTTTT CASSLSPNEKLFF
- TRBJ2-7 TRBV12-3/TRBV12-4 few TGTGCCAGCAGTCTGAGGGACGGCTACGAGCAGTACTTC CASSLRDGYEQYF
TRBD1 TRBJ2-3 TRBV11-3 many TGTGCCAGCAGCCTACAGGGGGATACGCAGTATTTT CASSLQGDTQYF
- TRBJ1-2 TRBV28 few TGTGCCAGCGAAATGGGAGGGGGTAACTATGGCTACACCTTC CASEMGGGNYGYTF
- TRBJ2-3 TRBV7-2 few TGTGCCAGCAGCTTCAGGGGGACTAGCACAGATACGCAGTATTTT CASSFRGTSTDTQYF
- TRBJ2-7 TRBV7-8 many TGTGCCAGCAGCTCAGTACAGAGTTGGGCGGCAACGCAGTACTTC CASSSVQSWAATQYF
- TRBJ1-1 TRBV25-1 few TGTGCCAGCACCCGCGGGGGGTACACTGAAGCTTTCTTT CASTRGGYTEAFF
- TRBJ2-3 TRBV27 medium-sized TGTGCCAGCAGTATTCCGGATTCACATTATACGCAGTATTTT CASSIPDSHYTQYF
TRBD1 TRBJ2-7 TRBV12-3/TRBV12-4 - TGTGCCAGCAGCCAAGACAGGGCGTTCGACGAGCAGTACTTC CASSQDRAFDEQYF
TRBD2 TRBJ2-7 TRBV5-6 - TGTGCCAGCAGCAAGTCCGGGACTATCTACGAGCAGTACTTC CASSKSGTIYEQYF
- TRBJ2-5 TRBV7-9 - TGTGCCAGCAGCTACGACCAAGGAGGTCAGGACTTC CASSYDQGGQDF
TRBD1 TRBJ1-4 TRBV20-1 - TGCAGTGCTAGAGATGATTCGGGACAGGGGGCAGGTGAAAAACTGTTTTTT CSARDDSGQGAGEKLFF
TRBD2 TRBJ2-4 TRBV5-5 - TGTGCCAGCAGCTTGCTAGCGGGGGGAGTTGCCAAAAACATTCAGTACTTC CASSLLAGGVAKNIQYF
- TRBJ2-2 TRBV5-1 few TGCGCCAGCAGCTTCGGGACTCTAGGCGGGGAGCTGTTTTTT CASSFGTLGGELFF
- TRBJ2-7 TRBV7-6 many TGTGCCAGCAGCAGACAGGAGGGCGAGCAGTACTTC CASSRQEGEQYF
- TRBJ2-1 TRBV19 many TGTGCCAGTAGTCCCCGGGCAGCCGTAGAGCAGTTCTTC CASSPRAAVEQFF
TRBD2 TRBJ2-5 TRBV7-2 many TGTGCCAGCAGCTCCGAATACCGTATGGGGAGGGCCTTACAAGAGACCCAGTACTTC CASSSEYRMGRALQETQYF
- TRBJ1-1 TRBV20-1 - TGCAGTGCTAGAGATCGCGGAGCTTTCTTT CSARDRGAFF
TRBD2 TRBJ2-1 TRBV5-5 - TGTGCCAGCAACTACGGAGCGGGAGGGATCTACAATGAGCAGTTCTTC CASNYGAGGIYNEQFF
TRBD1 TRBJ1-5 TRBV27 - TGTGCCAGCAGTGCCCAGTTGGGGACAGGGGTGAATCAGCCCCAGCATTTT CASSAQLGTGVNQPQHF
- TRBJ2-3 TRBV12-3/TRBV12-4 many TGTGCCAGCAGCTCAGGGAGCCAAGCAGATACGCAGTATTTT CASSSGSQADTQYF
- TRBJ2-2 TRBV20-1 - TGCAGTGCTATTCTCACAGAAATCAGGAACACCGGGGAGCTGTTTTTT CSAILTEIRNTGELFF
- TRBJ2-2 TRBV7-9 few TGTGCCAGCAGCTCCCCGACCCCTGGGAGCGGGGAGCTGTTTTTT CASSSPTPGSGELFF
- TRBJ1-1 TRBV7-8 many TGTGCCAGCAGCTTAGCGCGTCTGGTGAACACTGAAGCTTTCTTT CASSLARLVNTEAFF
- TRBJ1-4 TRBV7-9 - TGTGCCAGCAGCTATGGGACTTTCGAAAAACTGTTTTTT CASSYGTFEKLFF
- TRBJ1-1 TRBV6-2/TRBV6-3 - TGTGCCAGCAGTGCCTACGGGACAAGTAGACTGAACACTGAAGCTTTCTTT CASSAYGTSRLNTEAFF
TRBD1 TRBJ1-1 TRBV19 - TGTGCCAGTAGTATCCGACAGGGGAGGTTCTTGAACACTGAAGCTTTCTTT CASSIRQGRFLNTEAFF
- TRBJ1-1 TRBV5-1 - TGCGCCAGCAGCTTCGGGGGGCACAAAACTTTCTTT CASSFGGHKTFF
TRBD2 TRBJ2-3 TRBV19 - TGTGCCACCGGGACTAGCGGGAGTCCAGATACGCAGTATTTT CATGTSGSPDTQYF
TRBD1 TRBJ1-1 TRBV7-9 many TGTGCCAGCAGACCAGGGACAGGGCTTTGGGTGAACACTGAAGCTTTCTTT CASRPGTGLWVNTEAFF
TRBD2 TRBJ2-1 TRBV11-2 many TGTGCCAGCAGCTTAGATCACGGGAGGGCCGGTGAGCAGTTCTTC CASSLDHGRAGEQFF
- TRBJ2-2 TRBV6-6 many TGTGCCAGCAGACCCCCCGGGGGCCGCGCCGGGGAGCTGTTTTTT CASRPPGGRAGELFF
- TRBJ2-1 TRBV12-3/TRBV12-4 many TGTGCCAGCAGTTTATTCAATGAGCAGTTCTTC CASSLFNEQFF
- TRBJ2-7 TRBV7-2 many TGTGCCAGCAGCGCTACACCGGGACCCTACGAGCAGTACTTC CASSATPGPYEQYF
- TRBJ2-7 TRBV7-2 few TGTGCCAGCAGCCCGTTAGGGGGGGGGACGGAAACCTACGAGCAGTACTTC CASSPLGGGTETYEQYF
TRBD1 TRBJ2-5 TRBV7-2 many TGTGCCAGCAGCATGGCCAGGGACAGGGGAAGAGAGACCCAGTACTTC CASSMARDRGRETQYF
- TRBJ2-7 TRBV7-9 many TGTGCCAGCTCCCCGACGGGCTACGAGCAGTACTTC CASSPTGYEQYF
- TRBJ1-2 TRBV7-9 many TGTGCCAGCAGCTTAGATGGCTCAGGGGTAGATGGCTACACCTTC CASSLDGSGVDGYTF
TRBD1 TRBJ1-1 TRBV2 - TGTGCCAGCAGTGTGGACAGGGGCTATAACACTGAAGCTTTCTTT CASSVDRGYNTEAFF
- TRBJ2-2 TRBV7-6 - TGTGCCAGCAGTCGCGACAGTCCCGGGGAGCTGTTTTTT CASSRDSPGELFF
TRBD2 TRBJ2-1 TRBV29-1 - TGCAGCGTTGATGGGAGGGTGGTGAGTAACAATGAGCAGTTCTTC CSVDGRVVSNNEQFF
TRBD2 TRBJ2-3 TRBV10-3 once TGTGCCATCAGTGAGCTAGCGGGAACCACAGATACGCAGTATTTT CAISELAGTTDTQYF
- TRBJ2-2 TRBV6-5 many TGTGCCATTTTGTCTTGGAACACCGGGGAGCTGTTTTTT CAILSWNTGELFF
- TRBJ2-7 TRBV6-1 many TGTGCCAGCAGCCCCAAGGCGGCAGGAAAGGCGGCTATCGAGCAGTACTTC CASSPKAAGKAAIEQYF
TRBD2 TRBJ2-1 TRBV10-3 many TGTGCCACTAGGGAGCGGGAGGAGGATAATGAGCAGTTCTTC CATREREEDNEQFF
- TRBJ2-7 TRBV19 - TGTGCCAGTAGTCCTGCGACCAGGGTCTACGAGCAGTACTTC CASSPATRVYEQYF
- TRBJ2-7 TRBV7-2 few TGTGCCAGCAGCTCCGTCGGGCAGGGGCTCCACGAGCAGTACTTC CASSSVGQGLHEQYF